What follows are 26 T cell receptor beta chains derived from one specimen sequenced in a study of shared clonotypes between healthy human individuals. Clones were read by immunoSEQ multiplex PCR, and TCRdb kept only the in-frame ones, dropping some. The data show a few million clones, 93% seen once. Sequenced input: naive CD4+ T cells from PBMCs. The subset is: CD45RA+ positively selected. These receptors originate from a young man in good health. Some clones in this sample may be carry-over from other donors' samples.

This chain joins TRBV6-5 and TRBJ2-7; 9 positions match TRBD2. The CDR3 runs to 15 residues. Germline V gene lookup returns CDR1 MNHEY and CDR2 SVGAGI. With V trimmed by 2 bases and J by 5 bases, 7 bases remained unmatched. CDR3 bases: TGTGCCAGCAGTTACGGGGCGGGAGGGCCGGACGAGCAGTACTTC. Its protein is CASSYGAGGPDEQYF.

The chain employs TRBV7-9 and TRBJ1-2; TRBD1 might be the D (5 bases). The CDR3 covers 13 residues. V shed 1 base and J shed 6 bases, with 9 bases lying between them. Germline-derived CDR1 and CDR2 are SEHNR and FQNEAQ (reference sequence). This CDR3 reads CASSLVEGNGYTF. CDR3 DNA sequence: TGTGCCAGCAGCTTAGTCGAGGGGAATGGCTACACCTTC.

This rearrangement joins TRBV4-2 to TRBJ2-1, with TRBD2 matching over 12 bases. The CDR3 is 16 residues long. Germline V gene sequence: CDR1 LGHNA, CDR2 YNFKEQ. With V trimmed by 3 bases and J by 4 bases, 4 bases remained unmatched. CDR3 DNA: TGTGCCAGCAGCCAGGTGGGACTAGCGGGTTACAATGAGCAGTTCTTC. Protein product: CASSQVGLAGYNEQFF.

The V and J genes are TRBV30 and TRBJ2-3; D unclear. CDR3 size: 14 residues. Germline-derived CDR1 and CDR2 are GTSNPN and SVGIG (reference sequence). V lost 7 bases, J lost 0 bases, and 14 bases lay in between. Here the CDR3 reads CAFRRRPSTDTQYF. CDR3 nucleotide sequence: TGTGCCTTCCGACGGCGCCCTAGCACAGATACGCAGTATTTT. Drawing the rest from reference TRBV30 and TRBJ2-3, the complete variable domain is SQTIHQWPATLVQPVGSPLSLECTVEGTSNPNLYWYRQAAGRGLQLLFYSVGIGQISSEVPQNLSASRPQDRQFILSSKKLLLSDSGFYLCAFRRRPSTDTQYFGPGTRLTVL.

The chain is built from TRBV28 and TRBJ2-7, with 9 positions matching TRBD1. Germline assignment: CDR1 MDHEN and CDR2 SYDVKM. CDR3 size: 15 residues. After removal of 5 bases from V and 3 bases from J, the junction contained 8 bases not matched to a gene. The CDR3 here is CASSPPGTGIYEQYF. The CDR3, as DNA: TGTGCCAGCAGTCCCCCCGGGACAGGGATCTACGAGCAGTACTTC.

The V call is TRBV9, the J call TRBJ2-1, with a weak D call TRBD2 (7 bases). Trimming pared 5 bases from V and 2 bases from J, leaving 14 bases between. The CDR3 spans 15 residues. Looked up from germline, CDR1 is SGDLS and CDR2 is YYNGEE. CDR3 region: CASREGGHPYNEQFF. The CDR3 DNA reads TGTGCCAGCAGAGAGGGGGGGCATCCCTACAATGAGCAGTTCTTC.

The gene calls are TRBV7-2 and TRBJ2-7; D may be TRBD2 (5 bases). Germline loops: CDR1 SGHTA, CDR2 FQGNSA. The CDR3 length is 14 residues. The ends were cut back, 4 bases at V and 3 bases at J, with 13 bases in the middle. The CDR3 DNA is TGTGCCAGCAGCTCCACCCCGGGAAACTACGAGCAGTACTTC. As protein: CASSSTPGNYEQYF.

The rearrangement links TRBV7-9 to TRBJ1-1; D gene uncertain. Germline lookup yields CDR1 SEHNR and CDR2 FQNEAQ (reference sequence). V was cut by 5 bases and J by 2 bases, with 12 bases left in between. The CDR3 contains 14 residues. Written as DNA, the CDR3 is TGTGCCAGCAGCCACGATGTCCCTAACACTGAAGCTTTCTTT. As protein: CASSHDVPNTEAFF. Filled out from reference TRBV7-9 and TRBJ1-1, the complete variable domain reads DTGVSQNPRHKITKRGQNVTFRCDPISEHNRLYWYRQTLGQGPEFLTYFQNEAQLEKSRLLSDRFSAERPKGSFSTLEIQRTEQGDSAMYLCASSHDVPNTEAFFGQGTRLTVV.

Concerning this clone itself: Other DNA sequences within the sample encode an identical CDR3. The V gene is TRBV7-3, the J gene TRBJ2-2, with D perhaps matching TRBD1 (5 bases). The V gene lost 1 base and the J gene lost 3 bases, with 6 bases spanning the gap. There are 14 residues in the CDR3. Germline V gene lookup returns CDR1 SGHTA and CDR2 FQGTGA. CDR3: CASSLSRDTGELFF. The CDR3 nucleotides are TGTGCCAGCAGCTTAAGCAGGGACACCGGGGAGCTGTTTTTT.

The chain links TRBV2 to TRBJ1-4, with TRBD1 matching 9 bases. V trimming: 7 bases; J trimming: 8 bases; junction bases outside the gene matches: 11. There are 15 residues in the CDR3. Germline V gene data show CDR1 as SNHLY and CDR2 as FYNNEI. CDR3 region: CASTGRTGAGEKLFF. Written as DNA, the CDR3 is TGTGCCAGCACGGGCAGGACAGGGGCCGGGGAAAAACTGTTTTTT.

This clone is a singleton in its sample. The chain uses TRBV6-5 and TRBJ1-5, with TRBD1 matching over 7 bases. V lost 7 bases and J lost 4; bases outside the gene matches: 10. The CDR3 loop spans 15 amino acids. Germline CDR1 MNHEY, CDR2 SVGAGI. CDR3: CASKGNRGPNQPQHF. The CDR3 DNA is TGTGCCAGCAAAGGTAACAGGGGCCCGAATCAGCCCCAGCATTTT.

The chain is built from TRBV9 and TRBJ1-2; no firm D call. Germline CDR1 reads SGDLS; CDR2 reads YYNGEE. The V gene lost 1 base and the J gene lost 4 bases, with 8 bases spanning the gap. This CDR3 region has 13 residues. CDR3 residues: CASSVRTGYGYTF. The CDR3, as DNA: TGTGCCAGCAGCGTAAGGACGGGCTATGGCTACACCTTC.

The gene calls are TRBV6-6 and TRBJ2-7; no clear D gene. The CDR3 spans 14 residues. Trimming cost V 4 bases and J 4 bases, with 14 bases left between them. Germline V lookup: CDR1 MNHNY, CDR2 SVGAGI (reference sequence). In DNA, the CDR3 is TGTGCCAGCAGTTCCCCCGTCTGGTTATACGAGCAGTACTTC. It is translated as CASSSPVWLYEQYF.

The V and J genes are TRBV2 and TRBJ2-1; D gene ambiguous. V lost 9 bases and J 0 bases, leaving 3 bases between the germline ends. This CDR3 comprises 11 residues. The germline gives CDR1 SNHLY, CDR2 FYNNEI. The DNA of the CDR3 is TGTGCCAGGGGCTCCTACAATGAGCAGTTCTTC. Protein: CARGSYNEQFF.

J is TRBJ2-1 and V is TRBV5-1, with TRBD2 as a possible D gene (6 bases). Germline lookup yields CDR1 SGHRS and CDR2 YFSETQ. This CDR3 has 17 residues. V gave up 4 bases and J gave up 6 bases, with 23 bases separating them. The CDR3 here is CASSLSGPPLALNEQFF. The CDR3 bases are TGCGCCAGCAGCCTTAGCGGTCCCCCCCTGGCCCTCAATGAGCAGTTCTTC.

The rearrangement joins TRBV4-3 to TRBJ2-2, with D perhaps matching TRBD1 or TRBD2 (5 bases each). The V end was cut by 4 bases, the J end by 7 bases, with 10 bases between. The CDR3 runs 13 residues. The germline gives CDR1 LGHNA, CDR2 YSLEER. CDR3 in DNA: TGCGCCAGCAGCCTCACTGGGGGCGGGGAGCTGTTTTTT. Amino acid sequence: CASSLTGGGELFF.

Note on this clone: In the same sample, other DNA sequences code for this CDR3. The V call is TRBV2, the J call TRBJ2-6; 7 bases agree with TRBD1. The CDR3 extends over 14 amino acids. Trimming removed 6 bases from V and 2 bases from J; junction bases left unmatched: 1. CDR1 and CDR2 (germline): SNHLY, FYNNEI. CDR3 loop: CASSGTAGANVLTF. As DNA, the CDR3 is TGTGCCAGCAGCGGGACAGCTGGGGCCAACGTCCTGACTTTC.

The chain couples TRBV9 to TRBJ1-4, with 7 bases lining up with TRBD1. This CDR3 has 14 amino acids. Per the germline V gene, CDR1 is SGDLS and CDR2 is YYNGEE. With V trimmed by 4 bases and J by 8 bases, 8 bases remained unmatched. This chain's CDR3 is CASSRTGRGEKLFF. The CDR3 coding sequence is TGTGCCAGCAGCCGGACAGGTCGGGGAGAAAAACTGTTTTTT.

This chain uses TRBV7-8 with TRBJ1-4; 7 bases agree with TRBD1. The CDR3 is 16 residues long. V dropped 1 base and J dropped 7; count of bases not matched to a gene: 9. Per the germline V gene, CDR1 is SGHVS and CDR2 is FQNEAQ. The CDR3, as DNA: TGTGCCAGCAGCTTAGTGCCGGGACAGCCTAGTGAAAAACTGTTTTTT. Translating it yields CASSLVPGQPSEKLFF.

The chain recombines TRBV2 with TRBJ2-3; D is possibly TRBD1 (5 bases). V was shortened by 7 bases and J by 5 bases, with 13 bases between the two germline ends. Germline CDR1 is SNHLY and CDR2 is FYNNEI. The CDR3 loop spans 13 amino acids. The DNA for the CDR3 is TGTGCCAGCAATTTCTTGGGGCGAGATACGCAGTATTTT. This codes for CASNFLGRDTQYF.

Only one count was recorded for this clone. The V gene is TRBV28, the J gene TRBJ2-7, with 8 nucleotides matching TRBD2. The CDR3 covers 14 residues. With 4 bases clipped from V and 5 bases from J, the junction kept 7 bases outside the gene matches. The germline V gene encodes CDR1 MDHEN and CDR2 SYDVKM. CDR3 coding DNA: TGTGCCAGCAGTTCCTCGGGGGGGCGAGACGAGCAGTACTTC. Protein product: CASSSSGGRDEQYF.

The chain uses TRBV28 and TRBJ1-3; 10 positions match TRBD1. Looked up from germline, CDR1 is MDHEN and CDR2 is SYDVKM. Trimming cost V 2 bases and J 4 bases; bases outside gene matches: 11. The CDR3 loop spans 18 amino acids. For the CDR3, the DNA is TGTGCCAGCAGTTTACTCTGGGGGACAGGGGCGCTCGGAAACACCATATATTTT. It encodes CASSLLWGTGALGNTIYF.

This clone was recorded once. This sample includes further DNA sequences coding for the same CDR3. The gene calls are TRBV5-1 and TRBJ2-3, with 14 bases identical to TRBD2. The junction had 5 bases not matched to a gene; V was cut back by 4 bases and J by 1 base. Germline V gene data show CDR1 as SGHRS and CDR2 as YFSETQ. This CDR3 is 17 amino acids long. The chain's CDR3 is CASSPGTSGSGTDTQYF. DNA for the CDR3: TGCGCCAGCAGCCCGGGGACTAGCGGGAGTGGCACAGATACGCAGTATTTT.

CDR3 loop: CAWRWGGNTGELFF. The CDR3 nucleotides read TGTGCCTGGAGATGGGGGGGTAACACCGGGGAGCTGTTTTTT. V and J are TRBV30 and TRBJ2-2; 7 positions agree with TRBD2. The CDR3 runs 14 residues. Per the germline V gene, CDR1 is GTSNPN and CDR2 is SVGIG (reference sequence). J gave up 2 bases and V 3 bases, and 3 bases lay outside the gene matches.

The chain has TRBV5-1 and TRBJ2-2; either TRBD1 or TRBD2 may fit D (6 bases each). Germline V lookup: CDR1 SGHRS, CDR2 YFSETQ. V gave up 7 bases and J gave up 7 bases, with 17 bases separating them. The CDR3 is 14 residues long. The CDR3 sequence is CASGSPGAHGELFF. The CDR3 DNA is TGCGCCAGCGGGTCTCCGGGGGCCCACGGGGAGCTGTTTTTT.

This chain connects TRBV11-3 to TRBJ2-2; D gene uncertain. This CDR3 is built from 14 residues. V shed 2 bases and J shed 4 bases, with 8 bases lying between them. CDR1 and CDR2 (germline): SGHNT, YENEEA. CDR3 loop: CASSLSAATGELFF. For the CDR3, the DNA is TGTGCCAGCAGCTTATCGGCAGCCACCGGGGAGCTGTTTTTT.